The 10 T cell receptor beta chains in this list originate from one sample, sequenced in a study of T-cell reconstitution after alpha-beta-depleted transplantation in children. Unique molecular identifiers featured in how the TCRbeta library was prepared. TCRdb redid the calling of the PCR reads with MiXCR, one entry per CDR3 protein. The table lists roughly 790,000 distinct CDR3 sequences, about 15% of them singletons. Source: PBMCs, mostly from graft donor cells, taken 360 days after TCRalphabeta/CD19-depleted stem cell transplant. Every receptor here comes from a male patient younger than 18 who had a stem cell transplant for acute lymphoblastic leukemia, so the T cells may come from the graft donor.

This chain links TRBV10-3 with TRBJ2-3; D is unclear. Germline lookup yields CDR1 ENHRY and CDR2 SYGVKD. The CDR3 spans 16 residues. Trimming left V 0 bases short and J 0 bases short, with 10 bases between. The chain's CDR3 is CAISESLAASTDTQYF. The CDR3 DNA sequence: TGTGCCATCAGTGAGTCCCTGGCCGCTAGCACAGATACGCAGTATTTT.

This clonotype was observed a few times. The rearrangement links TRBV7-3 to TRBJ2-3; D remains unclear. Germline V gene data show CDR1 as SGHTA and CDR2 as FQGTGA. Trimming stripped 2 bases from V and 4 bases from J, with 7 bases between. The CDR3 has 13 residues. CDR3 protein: CASSLFRSDTQYF. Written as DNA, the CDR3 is TGTGCCAGCAGCTTATTTAGGTCAGATACGCAGTATTTT.

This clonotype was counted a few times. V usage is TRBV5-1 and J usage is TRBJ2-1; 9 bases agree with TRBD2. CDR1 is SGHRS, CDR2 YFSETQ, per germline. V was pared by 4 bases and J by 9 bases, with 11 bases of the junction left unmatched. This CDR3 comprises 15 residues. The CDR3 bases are TGCGCCAGCAGCCCCCCCGGGACTAGCTTGGCTGAGCAGTTCTTC. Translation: CASSPPGTSLAEQFF.

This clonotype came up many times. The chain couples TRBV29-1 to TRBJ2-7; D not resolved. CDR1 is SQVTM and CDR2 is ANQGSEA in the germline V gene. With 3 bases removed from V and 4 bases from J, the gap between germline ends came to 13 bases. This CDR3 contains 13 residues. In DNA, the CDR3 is TGCAGCGTTGAGCGTGGGCCTAATTACGAGCAGTACTTC. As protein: CSVERGPNYEQYF.

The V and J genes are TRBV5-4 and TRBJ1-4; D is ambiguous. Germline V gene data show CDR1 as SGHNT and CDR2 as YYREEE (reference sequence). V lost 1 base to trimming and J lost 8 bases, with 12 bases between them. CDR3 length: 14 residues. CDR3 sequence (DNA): TGTGCCAGCAGCTTGAGGCAGGCCCCCGAAAAACTGTTTTTT. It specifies CASSLRQAPEKLFF.

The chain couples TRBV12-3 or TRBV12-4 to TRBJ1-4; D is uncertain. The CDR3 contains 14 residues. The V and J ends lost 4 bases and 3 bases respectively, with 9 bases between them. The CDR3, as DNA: TGTGCCAGCAGTTCGAGGGAGCCTAATGAAAAACTGTTTTTT. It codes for CASSSREPNEKLFF.

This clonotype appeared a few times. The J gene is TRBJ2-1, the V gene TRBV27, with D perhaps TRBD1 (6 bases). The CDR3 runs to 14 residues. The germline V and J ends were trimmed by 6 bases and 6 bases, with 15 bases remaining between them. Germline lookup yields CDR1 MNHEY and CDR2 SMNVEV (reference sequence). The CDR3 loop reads CASSLNRVANEQFF. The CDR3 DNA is TGTGCCAGCAGCCTCAACAGGGTTGCCAATGAGCAGTTCTTC.

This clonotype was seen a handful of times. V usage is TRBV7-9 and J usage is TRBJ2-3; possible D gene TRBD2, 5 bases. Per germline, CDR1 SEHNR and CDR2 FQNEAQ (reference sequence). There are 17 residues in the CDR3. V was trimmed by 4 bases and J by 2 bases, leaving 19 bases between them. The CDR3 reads CASSSYTLRRDTDTQYF. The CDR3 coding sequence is TGTGCCAGCAGCTCGTACACTCTCCGACGGGACACAGATACGCAGTATTTT.

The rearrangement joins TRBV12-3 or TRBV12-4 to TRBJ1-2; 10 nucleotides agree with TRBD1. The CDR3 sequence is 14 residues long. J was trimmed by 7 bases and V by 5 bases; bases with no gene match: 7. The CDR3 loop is CASSRGQGSRGYTF. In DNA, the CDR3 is TGTGCCAGCAGTCGGGGACAGGGGAGCCGTGGCTACACCTTC.

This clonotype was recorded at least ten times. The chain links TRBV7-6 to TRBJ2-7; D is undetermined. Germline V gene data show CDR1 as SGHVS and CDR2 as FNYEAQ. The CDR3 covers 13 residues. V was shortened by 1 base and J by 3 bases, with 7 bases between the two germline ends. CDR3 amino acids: CASSLGPDYEQYF. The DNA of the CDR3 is TGTGCCAGCAGCTTAGGCCCGGACTACGAGCAGTACTTC. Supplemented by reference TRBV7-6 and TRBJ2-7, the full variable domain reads GAGVSQSPRYKVTKRGQDVALRCDPISGHVSLYWYRQALGQGPEFLTYFNYEAQQDKSGLPNDRFSAERPEGSISTLTIQRTEQRDSAMYRCASSLGPDYEQYFGPGTRLTVT.